The rows below give T cell receptor beta chains drawn from one sample of a study of blood T cell repertoires in COVID-19. Produced via immunoSEQ multiplex PCR; TCRdb's table is partial and in-frame only. The data contain 70,000 to 85,000 clones, roughly 84% of them singletons. The sample was peripheral blood. All receptors derive from an elderly woman in a cohort sampled during active or convalescent COVID-19. Both conserved end residues are part of each CDR3. D genes are given only for firm matches. Size is omitted from some rows. Given values are once, few, many or a class for expanded clones.

clone size	D gene	J gene	V gene	CDR3 protein	CDR3 DNA
-	-	TRBJ1-1	TRBV10-3	CAISEGPPATEAFF	TGTGCCATCAGTGAGGGGCCCCCGGCCACTGAAGCTTTCTTT
-	TRBD1	TRBJ1-1	TRBV25-1	CASSDPGGAGTEAFF	TGTGCCAGCAGTGACCCAGGGGGCGCGGGGACTGAAGCTTTCTTT
-	TRBD1	TRBJ1-1	TRBV20-1	CSAGGGQGLDTEAFF	TGCAGTGCTGGTGGGGGACAGGGCTTGGACACTGAAGCTTTCTTT
-	-	TRBJ2-2	TRBV9	CASSVHRDKENTGELFF	TGTGCCAGCAGCGTGCACCGGGACAAGGAGAACACCGGGGAGCTGTTTTTT
-	-	TRBJ1-6	TRBV27	CASSFRRNNSPLHF	TGTGCCAGCAGTTTTCGGCGGAATAATTCACCCCTCCACTTT
-	-	TRBJ1-5	TRBV18	CASSPTPGVSNQPQHF	TGTGCCAGCTCACCAACGCCCGGGGTAAGCAATCAGCCCCAGCATTTT
-	-	TRBJ2-1	TRBV5-1	CASREQSSYNEQFF	TGCGCCAGCAGAGAACAGAGCTCCTACAATGAGCAGTTCTTC
once	-	TRBJ1-2	TRBV28	CAGGAAANYGYTF	TGTGCCGGTGGTGCGGCGGCTAACTATGGCTACACCTTC
-	TRBD1	TRBJ1-1	TRBV6-6	CASSWGTGEFAEAFF	TGTGCCAGCAGTTGGGGGACAGGGGAGTTCGCTGAAGCTTTCTTT
-	TRBD1	TRBJ1-6	TRBV6-5	CASTLNRDRGSPLHF	TGTGCCAGCACCCTCAACCGGGACAGGGGATCACCCCTCCACTTT
-	-	TRBJ1-1	TRBV18	CASSTDRNTEAFF	TGTGCCAGCTCAACCGACAGGAACACTGAAGCTTTCTTT
-	-	TRBJ1-5	TRBV23-1	CASSQCRGQPQHF	TGCGCCAGCAGTCAATGCAGGGGCCAGCCCCAGCATTTT
-	TRBD1	TRBJ2-1	TRBV28	CASSQRDRVYNEQFF	TGTGCCAGCAGCCAACGGGACAGGGTTTACAATGAGCAGTTCTTC
-	TRBD1	TRBJ1-1	TRBV29-1	CSVPPGGTVTEAFF	TGCAGCGTTCCCCCAGGGGGGACAGTCACTGAAGCTTTCTTT
-	-	TRBJ2-1	TRBV18	CASSPRLANNEQFF	TGTGCCAGCTCACCAAGGCTAGCGAACAATGAGCAGTTCTTC
-	-	TRBJ2-5	TRBV6-1	CASSEALHTSLLETQYF	TGTGCCAGCAGTGAAGCGCTTCATACTAGTCTTCTCGAGACCCAGTACTTC
-	-	TRBJ1-2	TRBV28	CASSLEPVRGYTF	TGTGCCAGCAGTTTAGAGCCGGTTCGGGGCTACACCTTC
once	-	TRBJ2-7	TRBV5-1	CASNSGTSFHEQYF	TGCGCCAGCAACTCCGGGACTTCCTTCCACGAGCAGTACTTC
-	TRBD1	TRBJ1-2	TRBV5-1	CASSPGDSVDYGYTF	TGCGCCAGCAGCCCCGGGGACAGTGTGGACTATGGCTACACCTTC
-	-	TRBJ1-2	TRBV19	CASSTTGSHGYTF	TGTGCCAGTAGTACAACAGGGAGCCATGGCTACACCTTC
-	-	TRBJ1-1	TRBV9	CASSFSVETEAFF	TGTGCCAGCAGCTTCTCAGTGGAGACTGAAGCTTTCTTT
-	-	TRBJ1-2	TRBV29-1	CSAYRLAGDGYTF	TGCAGCGCCTACCGTTTGGCAGGGGATGGCTACACCTTC
-	-	TRBJ1-3	TRBV7-2	CASSSPGPSGNTIYF	TGTGCCAGCAGCAGCCCCGGTCCCTCTGGAAACACCATATATTTT
-	TRBD1	TRBJ2-1	TRBV4-1	CASSQEGTGVFNEQFF	TGCGCCAGCAGCCAAGAAGGGACAGGTGTGTTCAATGAGCAGTTCTTC
-	TRBD2	TRBJ2-5	TRBV9	CASSVAQRGIQETQYF	TGTGCCAGCAGCGTAGCCCAGCGGGGCATCCAAGAGACCCAGTACTTC
-	TRBD2	TRBJ2-1	TRBV27	CASAREGWTNEQFF	TGTGCCAGCGCCAGGGAGGGGTGGACCAATGAGCAGTTCTTC
-	-	TRBJ1-2	TRBV5-1	CASSLEGYYGYTF	TGCGCCAGCAGCTTGGAGGGGTACTATGGCTACACCTTC
once	-	TRBJ1-1	TRBV10-1	CASSESGWETEAFF	TGCGCCAGCAGTGAAAGCGGTTGGGAGACTGAAGCTTTCTTT
-	TRBD1	TRBJ1-2	TRBV5-1	CASSLSEGARSGYTF	TGCGCCAGCAGCTTGTCGGAGGGGGCGCGGAGTGGCTACACCTTC
-	-	TRBJ1-2	TRBV28	CASSLIVGALGYTF	TGTGCCAGCAGCCTTATAGTGGGGGCGCTCGGCTACACCTTC
-	-	TRBJ1-2	TRBV6-4	CASSRTSLDYGYTF	TGTGCCAGCAGCCGGACAAGCCTGGACTATGGCTACACCTTC
-	TRBD2	TRBJ2-1	TRBV11-3	CASSLGGTSGRDEQFF	TGTGCCAGCAGCTTAGGGGGGACTAGCGGGAGGGATGAGCAGTTCTTC
-	-	TRBJ2-5	TRBV5-1	CASSLVQGGETQYF	TGCGCCAGCAGCTTGGTACAGGGCGGGGAGACCCAGTACTTC
-	TRBD2	TRBJ2-7	TRBV27	CASSLASGRNYEQYF	TGTGCCAGCAGTCTAGCTAGCGGGCGAAACTACGAGCAGTACTTC
-	-	TRBJ1-1	TRBV5-1	CASSLEGVLNTEAFF	TGCGCCAGCAGCTTGGAGGGGGTCCTGAACACTGAAGCTTTCTTT
-	TRBD2	TRBJ2-3	TRBV3-1/TRBV3-2	CASRPTSGSRDTQYF	TGTGCCAGCAGGCCTACTAGCGGGAGTAGAGATACGCAGTATTTT
-	TRBD2	TRBJ2-7	TRBV18	CASSPSVGTSGRYEQYF	TGTGCCAGCTCACCATCCGTAGGGACTAGCGGGAGGTACGAGCAGTACTTC
-	-	TRBJ1-2	TRBV2	CASSATNYGYTF	TGTGCCAGCAGTGCCACTAACTATGGCTACACCTTC
-	TRBD1	TRBJ2-3	TRBV27	CASRNVQGAGDTQYF	TGTGCCAGCCGGAATGTTCAGGGGGCAGGAGATACGCAGTATTTT